The present T cell receptor beta chain was sequenced within a study of identical twins. Overall study findings and caveats: Its conclusions, products of cross-sectional statistical analysis, did not come from following the same donors.

TCRdb called the 5' RACE reads again in MiXCR, with one record for every CDR3 protein. The sample contains over 500,000 distinct CDR3 sequences, about 20% of which appear only once. In the case of this clonotype: The antigen is not known.

In addition, the sample was reused for a study of T cells expressing NK-cell markers. In that study: Repertoire data for TCR beta were derived from sorted T cells (CD3+CD56+NKG2C+, CD3+CD56+NKG2C- and CD3+CD56-NKG2C+). Seven sequenced donors out of eight were HCMV-seropositive, one seronegative. Of CD8+ T cells, roughly 1.0-8% belonged to dominant NKG2C+ clonotypes in roughly six donors.

This clonotype originated in a woman between 18 and 30 years old in good health. Specimen: CD4+ T cells sorted from blood.

The CDR3 region is CASSQPSGGPSSQYF. CDR3 nucleotide sequence: TGCGCCAGCAGCCAACCTAGCGGGGGCCCTTCTTCGCAGTATTTT. This sequence joins TRBV5-1 and TRBJ2-3; 10 positions agree with TRBD2. Germline loops: CDR1 SGHRS, CDR2 YFSETQ. The V and J ends lost 4 bases and 10 bases, in that order; junction bases with no gene match: 12. This CDR3 region has 15 residues. The full variable domain, with the rest looked up from reference TRBV5-1 and TRBJ2-3, is KAGVTQTPRYLIKTRGQQVTLSCSPISGHRSVSWYQQTPGQGLQFLFEYFSETQRNKGNFPGRFSGRQFSNSRSEMNVSTLELGDSALYLCASSQPSGGPSSQYFGPGTRLTVL.